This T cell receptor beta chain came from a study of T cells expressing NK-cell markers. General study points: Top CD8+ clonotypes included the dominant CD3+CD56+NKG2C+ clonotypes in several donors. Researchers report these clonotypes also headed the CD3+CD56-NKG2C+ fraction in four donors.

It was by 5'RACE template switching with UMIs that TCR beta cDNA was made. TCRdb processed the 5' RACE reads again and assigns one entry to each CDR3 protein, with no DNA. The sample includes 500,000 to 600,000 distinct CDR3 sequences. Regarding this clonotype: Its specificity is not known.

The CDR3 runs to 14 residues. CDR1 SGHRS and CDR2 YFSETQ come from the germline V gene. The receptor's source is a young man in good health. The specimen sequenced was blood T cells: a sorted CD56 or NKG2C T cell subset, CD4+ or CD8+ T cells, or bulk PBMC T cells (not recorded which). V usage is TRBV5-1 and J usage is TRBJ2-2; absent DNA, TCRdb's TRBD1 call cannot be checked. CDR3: CASSGTGNTGELFF. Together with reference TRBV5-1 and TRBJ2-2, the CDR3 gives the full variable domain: KAGVTQTPRYLIKTRGQQVTLSCSPISGHRSVSWYQQTPGQGLQFLFEYFSETQRNKGNFPGRFSGRQFSNSRSEMNVSTLELGDSALYLCASSGTGNTGELFFGEGSRLTVL.